Reported below is one T cell receptor (beta chain). The antigen is unknown. The V end lost 6 bases, the J end lost 7 bases, and 33 bases lay between the germline ends. This CDR3 comprises 19 residues. Germline loops: CDR1 KGHSH, CDR2 LQKENI. This sample stems from a study of PD-1 blockade in classical Hodgkin lymphoma. General study results and limits: After ASCT, patients who started nivolumab under 1 year later were excluded.

Method: immunoSEQ multiplex PCR; TCRdb's copy keeps in-frame clones and lacks some. In the table there are about 54,000 clones, roughly 90% of which are singletons. No patient escaped relapse after autologous stem cell transplantation, and brentuximab vedotin exposure varied. The chain has TRBV18 and TRBJ1-1; a weak D match, TRBD1 (5 bases). The material sequenced was peripheral blood mononuclear cells (PBMCs), taken before the second cycle of nivolumab. The sequence derives from a human donor with classical Hodgkin lymphoma. CDR3 region: CASSPKNPSQGVKLGEAFF. The CDR3 region has the DNA TGTGCCAGCTCCCCAAAGAATCCCTCGCAGGGCGTAAAACTTGGTGAAGCTTTCTTT.